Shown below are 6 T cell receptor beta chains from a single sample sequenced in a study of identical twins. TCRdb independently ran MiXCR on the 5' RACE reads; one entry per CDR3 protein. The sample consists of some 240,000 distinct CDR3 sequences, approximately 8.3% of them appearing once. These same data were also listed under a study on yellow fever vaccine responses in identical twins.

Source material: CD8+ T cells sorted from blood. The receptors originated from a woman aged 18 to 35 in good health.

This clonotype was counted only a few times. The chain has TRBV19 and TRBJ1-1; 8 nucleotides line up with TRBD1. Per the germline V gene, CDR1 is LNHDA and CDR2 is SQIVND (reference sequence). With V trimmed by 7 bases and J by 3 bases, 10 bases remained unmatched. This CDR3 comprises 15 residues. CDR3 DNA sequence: TGTGCCAGTAAAAGTGCAGGGGGCAAAGACACTGAAGCTTTCTTT. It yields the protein CASKSAGGKDTEAFF.

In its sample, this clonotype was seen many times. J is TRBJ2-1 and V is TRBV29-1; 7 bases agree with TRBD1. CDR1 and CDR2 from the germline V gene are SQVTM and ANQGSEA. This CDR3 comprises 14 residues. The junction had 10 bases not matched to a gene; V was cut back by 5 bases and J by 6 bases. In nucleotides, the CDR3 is TGCAGCGTTCACAGGGGTTGGGATCTCAATGAGCAGTTCTTC. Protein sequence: CSVHRGWDLNEQFF.

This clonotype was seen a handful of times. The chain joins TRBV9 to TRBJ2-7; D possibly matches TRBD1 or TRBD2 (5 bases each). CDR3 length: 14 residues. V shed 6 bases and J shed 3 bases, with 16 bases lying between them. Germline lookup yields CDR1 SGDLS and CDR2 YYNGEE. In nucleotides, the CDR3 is TGTGCCAGCAACCGGGACGGAGTGCACTACGAGCAGTACTTC. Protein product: CASNRDGVHYEQYF.

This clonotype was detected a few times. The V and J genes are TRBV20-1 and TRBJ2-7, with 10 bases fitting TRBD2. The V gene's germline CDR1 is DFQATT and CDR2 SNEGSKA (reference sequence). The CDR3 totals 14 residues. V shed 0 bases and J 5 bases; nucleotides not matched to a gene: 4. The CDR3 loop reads CSARDVLAGNEQYF. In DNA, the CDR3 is TGCAGTGCTAGAGATGTACTAGCGGGGAACGAGCAGTACTTC.

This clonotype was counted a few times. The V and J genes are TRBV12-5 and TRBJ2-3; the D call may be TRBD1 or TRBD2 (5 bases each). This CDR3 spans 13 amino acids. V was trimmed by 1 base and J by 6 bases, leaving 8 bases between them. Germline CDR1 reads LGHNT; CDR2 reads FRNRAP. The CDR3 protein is CASGLAWGDTQYF. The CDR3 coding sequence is TGTGCTAGTGGTTTGGCTTGGGGGGATACGCAGTATTTT.

CDR3 sequence reads: CASRPWRASGSTDTQYF. The CDR3, as DNA: TGTGCCAGCAGGCCATGGCGGGCTAGCGGATCCACAGATACGCAGTATTTT. The V and J genes are TRBV7-9 and TRBJ2-3, with 7 bases that match TRBD2. J gave up 2 bases and V 6 bases, and 14 bases lay outside the gene matches. CDR1 is SEHNR and CDR2 is FQNEAQ in the germline V gene (reference sequence). The CDR3 extends over 17 amino acids.